Below, 12 T cell receptor beta chains from the same sample are listed, as sequenced in a study of early T cells in non-severe SARS-CoV-2 infection. TCRdb processed the 5' RACE reads anew with MiXCR; each CDR3 protein has one entry. The sample includes 45,000 to 50,000 distinct CDR3 sequences, about 6.2% of them seen just once. The material was whole blood, obtained at baseline. These receptors all come from an adult who was a healthcare worker with PCR-confirmed SARS-CoV-2 infection or an uninfected control (not recorded which).

V and J are TRBV2 and TRBJ2-3; 9 positions match TRBD2. The CDR3 sequence is 15 residues long. Germline V gene lookup returns CDR1 SNHLY and CDR2 FYNNEI. The J segment lost 6 bases and the V segment lost 7 bases, leaving 11 bases of the junction unmatched. The CDR3 nucleotides are TGTGCCAGCATCAGGGGTAGCGGGAGAAGGGATACGCAGTATTTT. Its translation is CASIRGSGRRDTQYF.

This clonotype was observed a few times. The rearrangement uses TRBV30 and TRBJ2-1; weak D call: TRBD1 (6 bases). Germline CDR1 reads GTSNPN; CDR2 reads SVGIG (reference sequence). This CDR3 is built from 13 residues. The V end was cut by 2 bases, the J end by 7 bases, with 12 bases between. The CDR3 DNA reads TGTGCCTGGAGTCCCGGACAGTGGAATGAGCAGTTCTTC. This translates into CAWSPGQWNEQFF. The full variable domain, rest sourced from reference TRBV30 and TRBJ2-1, is SQTIHQWPATLVQPVGSPLSLECTVEGTSNPNLYWYRQAAGRGLQLLFYSVGIGQISSEVPQNLSASRPQDRQFILSSKKLLLSDSGFYLCAWSPGQWNEQFFGPGTRLTVL.

Ten or more counts support this clonotype. This chain uses TRBV7-8 with TRBJ2-3; D is unresolved. There are 13 residues in the CDR3. From germline, CDR1 is SGHVS and CDR2 FQNEAQ. V was cut by 2 bases and J by 4 bases, with 7 bases left in between. CDR3 sequence (DNA): TGTGCCAGCAGCTTAAGTCAGGCAGATACGCAGTATTTT. Its protein is CASSLSQADTQYF.

This clonotype was detected many times. The chain links TRBV7-2 to TRBJ1-2; D gene ambiguous. The germline CDR1 and CDR2 sequences are SGHTA and FQGNSA. V was shortened by 0 bases and J by 8 bases, with 7 bases between the two germline ends. CDR3 size: 12 residues. CDR3 loop: CASSLAGGGYTF. The CDR3 DNA is TGTGCCAGCAGCTTAGCGGGCGGCGGCTACACCTTC.

This clonotype came up a few times. The chain links TRBV5-4 to TRBJ2-7, with a weak D call TRBD1 (5 bases). The CDR3 length is 15 residues. Germline V CDR1 and CDR2: SGHNT, YYREEE (reference sequence). V was cut by 0 bases and J by 0 bases, with 10 bases left in between. The CDR3 DNA reads TGTGCCAGCAGCTTGGGGGGCCAGAGCTCCTACGAGCAGTACTTC. Amino acid sequence: CASSLGGQSSYEQYF.

This clonotype came up many times. The rearrangement uses TRBV28 and TRBJ1-2, with D possibly matching TRBD1 (5 bases). V gave up 4 bases and J gave up 11 bases, with 11 bases separating them. Germline V gene lookup returns CDR1 MDHEN and CDR2 SYDVKM. The CDR3 is made up of 11 amino acids. The CDR3 DNA follows: TGTGCCAGCAGTTCCCCCGAGGGGTACACCTTC. It codes for CASSSPEGYTF.

At least ten counts were recorded for this clonotype. This chain joins TRBV5-1 and TRBJ1-2; D ambiguous. This CDR3 is 13 amino acids long. Trimming left V 4 bases short and J 5 bases short, with 12 bases between. CDR1 SGHRS and CDR2 YFSETQ come from the germline V gene. CDR3 loop: CASSDGEPYGYTF. The CDR3 DNA is TGCGCCAGCAGCGATGGAGAGCCTTATGGCTACACCTTC.

V is TRBV11-2 and J is TRBJ2-7, with 9 positions matching TRBD2. The CDR3 extends over 17 amino acids. Losses at the gene ends were 3 bases for V and 3 bases for J; bases not matched to a gene: 12. Germline assignment: CDR1 SGHAT and CDR2 FQNNGV. CDR3 in DNA: TGTGCCAGCAGCTTCCCCTCAACTAGCGGGCCGCTCTACGAGCAGTACTTC. Encoded protein: CASSFPSTSGPLYEQYF. The full variable domain, with the rest looked up from reference TRBV11-2 and TRBJ2-7, is EAGVAQSPRYKIIEKRQSVAFWCNPISGHATLYWYQQILGQGPKLLIQFQNNGVVDDSQLPKDRFSAERLKGVDSTLKIQPAKLEDSAVYLCASSFPSTSGPLYEQYFGPGTRLTVT.

The chain combines TRBV7-9 with TRBJ1-2; 9 nucleotides line up with TRBD1. Germline CDR1 and CDR2: SEHNR and FQNEAQ (reference sequence). J was trimmed by 9 bases and V by 3 bases; bases with no gene match: 5. The CDR3 is 13 residues long. CDR3 bases: TGTGCCAGCAGCTTGGGGACAGGGAGCAGCTACACCTTC. Its protein product is CASSLGTGSSYTF.

This chain links TRBV28 with TRBJ2-2, with no clear D. Trimming removed 2 bases at V and 0 bases at J, with 13 bases between. Per germline, CDR1 MDHEN and CDR2 SYDVKM. This CDR3 has 17 amino acids. The CDR3 spells CASSLPLRSPNTGELFF. The CDR3 nucleotides are TGTGCCAGCAGTTTACCTTTAAGGAGCCCGAACACCGGGGAGCTGTTTTTT.

The table lists this clonotype with a few counts. The V gene is TRBV7-2, the J gene TRBJ1-2; TRBD1 matches 11 bases. This CDR3 region has 16 residues. Germline V lookup: CDR1 SGHTA, CDR2 FQGNSA. V gave up 2 bases and J gave up 7 bases; unmatched junction bases: 9. The CDR3 loop reads CASSLSRTGGASGYTF. CDR3 nucleotide sequence: TGTGCCAGCAGCTTATCCCGGACAGGGGGCGCTTCTGGCTACACCTTC.

The chain joins TRBV20-1 to TRBJ2-2, with a tentative D call TRBD1 (6 bases). V was shortened by 5 bases and J by 4 bases, with 17 bases between the two germline ends. Germline V gene lookup returns CDR1 DFQATT and CDR2 SNEGSKA (reference sequence). The length of the CDR3 is 15 residues. DNA of the CDR3: TGCAGTGCTGAGGACAGTGGACGGGGCACCGGGGAGCTGTTTTTT. This encodes CSAEDSGRGTGELFF.